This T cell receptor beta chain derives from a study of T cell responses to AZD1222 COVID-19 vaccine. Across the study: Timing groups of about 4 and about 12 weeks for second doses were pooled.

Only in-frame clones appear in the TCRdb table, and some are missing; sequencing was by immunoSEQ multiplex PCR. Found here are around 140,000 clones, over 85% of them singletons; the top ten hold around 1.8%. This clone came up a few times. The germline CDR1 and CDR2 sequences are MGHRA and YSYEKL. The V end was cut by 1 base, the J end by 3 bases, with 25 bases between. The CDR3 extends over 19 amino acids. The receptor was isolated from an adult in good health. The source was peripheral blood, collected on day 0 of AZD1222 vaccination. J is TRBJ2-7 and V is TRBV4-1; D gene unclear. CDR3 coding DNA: TGCGCCAGCAGCCAAGGAGAGGCAGACAATGGGCCCCTCCGCTACGAGCAGTACTTC. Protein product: CASSQGEADNGPLRYEQYF.